The source of this TCR beta chain is a study of shared clonotypes between healthy human individuals. Sorted-subset replicate PCR reactions were performed with 150 to 200 ng DNA, corresponding to some 32,000 T cell genomes. Only in-frame clones appear in the TCRdb table, and some are missing; sequencing was by immunoSEQ multiplex PCR. The sample includes under 1,100,000 clones, around 78% of them seen just once. Trimming took 5 bases from V and 4 from J, leaving 12 bases between them. Germline V gene data show CDR1 as LGHNA and CDR2 as YNFKEQ. The CDR3 runs 15 residues. This receptor was obtained from a man aged 18 to 29 in good health. Some clones in this sample may be carry-over from other donors' samples. Sequenced input: memory CD4+ T cells from PBMCs. Regarding subset: CD45RA-negative fraction. The chain recombines TRBV4-2 with TRBJ2-6; D remains unclear. CDR3 DNA sequence: TGTGCCAGCAGCACTCATAGGTCGGGGGCCAACGTCCTGACTTTC. It specifies CASSTHRSGANVLTF.